This TCR beta chain originates from a study of graft-versus-host responses after intestinal transplantation. Background on the study: Anti-thymocyte globulin induction, then tacrolimus and steroids for around 3 years, went to all recipients. Whole-study results and caveats: Recipient marrow held GvH clones, some first seen in ileum or blood.

On this clone: Its matching antigen is unknown.

Looked up from germline, CDR1 is SGHTA and CDR2 is FQGTGA. The CDR3 covers 15 residues. V lost 0 bases, J lost 6 bases, and 14 bases lay in between. Some clones are missing from TCRdb's copy, which holds only in-frame ones; the method was immunoSEQ multiplex PCR. The profile shows 90,000 to 150,000 clones, about 93% of them singletons. The chain uses TRBV7-3 and TRBJ1-1; D ambiguous. The sample was unstimulated CD4+ T cells sorted from spleen or lymph node cells, taken before intestinal transplant. The receptor was derived from a human donor who received an intestinal transplant. CDR3 amino acids: CASSLTALRAPEAFF. CDR3 DNA: TGTGCCAGCAGCTTAACGGCATTGAGGGCTCCTGAAGCTTTCTTT.